Each of the 27 T cell receptor beta chains below was sequenced from the same sample in a study of blood T cell repertoires in COVID-19. Using immunoSEQ multiplex PCR, the repertoire was profiled, and TCRdb retains in-frame clones only, with some absent. Of 250,000 to 300,000 clones listed, roughly 90% were seen once; the top ten hold under 15%. The sample was peripheral blood. The origin of the receptors is a woman aged 60 to 75 with acute or convalescent COVID-19.

The CDR3, as DNA: TGTGCCAGCAGCACCCGAATAGCGGGGGGTGCCTACAATGAGCAGTTCTTC. It encodes CASSTRIAGGAYNEQFF. This chain joins TRBV4-2 and TRBJ2-1; 10 nucleotides line up with TRBD2. CDR1 and CDR2 (germline): LGHNA, YNFKEQ. This CDR3 region has 17 residues. The ends lost 5 bases at V and 2 bases at J; junction bases unmatched: 9.

The chain's CDR3 is CASSPGQGSSVSGNTIYF. CDR3 sequence (DNA): TGTGCCAGCAGCCCGGGACAGGGGAGCTCAGTCTCTGGAAACACCATATATTTT. This chain links TRBV25-1 with TRBJ1-3; 10 positions agree with TRBD1. V was clipped by 6 bases and J by 0 bases; unmatched bases: 11. CDR3 size: 18 residues. Germline V CDR1 and CDR2: MGHDK, SYGVNS.

This chain connects TRBV4-3 to TRBJ2-2; no clear D gene. CDR1 and CDR2 (germline): LGHNA, YSLEER. Trimming took 1 base from V and 5 from J, leaving 11 bases between them. The CDR3 consists of 15 residues. DNA for the CDR3: TGCGCCAGCAGCCAAGTCCCTACTTCGACCGGGGAGCTGTTTTTT. It is translated as CASSQVPTSTGELFF.

This clone has only a few counts. The V and J genes are TRBV5-6 and TRBJ2-1, with TRBD2 as a possible D gene (6 bases). CDR3 length: 16 amino acids. The germline CDR1 and CDR2 sequences are SGHDT and YYEEEE. Trimming removed 1 base from V and 4 bases from J, with 15 bases in between. CDR3 coding DNA: TGTGCCAGCAGCTTGAAAGGCGGTAGCGGTTACAATGAGCAGTTCTTC. The encoded protein is CASSLKGGSGYNEQFF.

This chain uses TRBV9 with TRBJ2-3, with 9 nucleotides matching TRBD1. The CDR3 covers 15 residues. Germline V lookup: CDR1 SGDLS, CDR2 YYNGEE. The V and J ends lost 0 bases and 4 bases, in that order; junction bases with no gene match: 3. The CDR3 DNA follows: TGTGCCAGCAGCGTAGAAACAGGGGGCTCAGATACGCAGTATTTT. It codes for CASSVETGGSDTQYF.

The rearrangement links TRBV15 to TRBJ1-1; D is unclear. Germline CDR1 reads LNHNV; CDR2 reads YYDKDF (reference sequence). The CDR3 is 14 amino acids. V gave up 0 bases and J gave up 11 bases, with 16 bases separating them. The CDR3 sequence: CATSRDRDSEFAFF. The CDR3 nucleotides are TGTGCCACCAGCAGAGATCGGGATTCTGAGTTCGCTTTCTTT.

The rearrangement joins TRBV6-2 or TRBV6-3 to TRBJ1-5; 7 nucleotides agree with TRBD1. The CDR3 runs to 15 residues. Germline loops: CDR1 MNHEY, CDR2 SVGEGT. Trimming took 5 bases from V and 0 from J; bases not matched to a gene: 4. DNA for the CDR3: TGTGCCAGCAGTGACAGGGCTTATAGCAATCAGCCCCAGCATTTT. Its protein product is CASSDRAYSNQPQHF.

The CDR3 nucleotides read TGCGCCAGCAGCTTGACTAGCGGAGAGCAGTACTTC. Its translation: CASSLTSGEQYF. The rearrangement joins TRBV4-1 to TRBJ2-7, with 9 bases lining up with TRBD2. CDR1 and CDR2 (germline): MGHRA, YSYEKL. The CDR3 runs 12 residues. The trim removed 5 bases at V and 7 bases at J, leaving 3 bases unmatched.

The CDR3 coding sequence is TGTGCCAGTAGTACCAGCGGGGGCACAGATACGCAGTATTTT. Amino acids: CASSTSGGTDTQYF. The chain recombines TRBV19 with TRBJ2-3; 7 bases are shared with TRBD2. Germline loops: CDR1 LNHDA, CDR2 SQIVND (reference sequence). The CDR3 runs to 14 residues. V dropped 4 bases and J dropped 1; count of bases not matched to a gene: 2.

This clone was observed once. The V gene is TRBV18, the J gene TRBJ1-1; D gene ambiguous. Germline V gene sequence: CDR1 KGHSH, CDR2 LQKENI. CDR3 size: 13 residues. V lost 3 bases to trimming and J lost 1 base, with 6 bases between them. CDR3 nucleotides: TGTGCCAGCTCACCCACAGAGAACACTGAAGCTTTCTTT. Translation gives CASSPTENTEAFF.

The rearrangement uses TRBV5-1 and TRBJ2-7; 9 bases fit TRBD1. Germline CDR1 and CDR2: SGHRS and YFSETQ. CDR3 length equals 15 residues. V lost 0 bases, J lost 4 bases, and 5 bases stayed unmatched. The DNA of the CDR3 is TGCGCCAGCAGCTTGGCACAGGGGGCGCTTTACGAGCAGTACTTC. Translating gives CASSLAQGALYEQYF.

J is TRBJ1-2 and V is TRBV19; no clear D. CDR1 is LNHDA and CDR2 is SQIVND in the germline V gene (reference sequence). The germline V and J ends were trimmed by 8 bases and 0 bases, with 7 bases remaining between them. The CDR3 is 12 amino acids. CDR3 amino acids: CASLLPNYGYTF. CDR3 nucleotide sequence: TGTGCCAGTCTCCTACCTAACTATGGCTACACCTTC.

The rearrangement uses TRBV29-1 and TRBJ2-1; a possible D gene is TRBD1 (5 bases). The V end was cut by 6 bases, the J end by 5 bases, with 5 bases between. Germline lookup yields CDR1 SQVTM and CDR2 ANQGSEA. The CDR3 contains 10 residues. This CDR3 reads CSVTDNEQFF. CDR3 DNA sequence: TGCAGCGTGACAGACAATGAGCAGTTCTTC.

The rearrangement uses TRBV6-5 and TRBJ1-1; D remains ambiguous. The CDR3 length is 14 residues. The germline gives CDR1 MNHEY, CDR2 SVGAGI. V was cut by 4 bases and J by 0 bases, with 9 bases left in between. The CDR3 region is CASSLRTVNTEAFF. For the CDR3, the DNA is TGTGCCAGCAGTTTAAGGACTGTGAACACTGAAGCTTTCTTT.

The rearrangement uses TRBV9 and TRBJ2-3; 9 bases are a match to TRBD2. V trimming: 0 bases; J trimming: 1 base; junction bases outside the gene matches: 6. There are 17 residues in the CDR3. The germline V gene encodes CDR1 SGDLS and CDR2 YYNGEE. DNA for the CDR3: TGTGCCAGCAGCGTAGGGGGTAGCGGGGGTGGCACAGATACGCAGTATTTT. This encodes CASSVGGSGGGTDTQYF.

The rearrangement uses TRBV7-6 and TRBJ2-7, with a tentative D call TRBD2 (6 bases). The length of the CDR3 is 15 residues. The ends were cut back, 5 bases at V and 0 bases at J, with 14 bases in the middle. CDR1 and CDR2 (germline): SGHVS, FNYEAQ. The CDR3 loop is CASSPTGGTSYEQYF. The CDR3 region has the DNA TGTGCCAGCAGCCCGACGGGCGGGACCTCCTACGAGCAGTACTTC.

The chain links TRBV19 to TRBJ1-1; no definite D call. V was trimmed by 7 bases and J by 1 base, leaving 10 bases between them. The germline V gene has CDR1 LNHDA and CDR2 SQIVND (reference sequence). The CDR3 has 13 residues. DNA of the CDR3: TGTGCCAGTATAAGCCTACCGAACACTGAAGCTTTCTTT. The encoded protein is CASISLPNTEAFF.

The chain has TRBV19 and TRBJ2-7; maybe TRBD1 (5 bases). The CDR3 length is 15 residues. V lost 3 bases and J lost 3, with 15 bases in between. Germline values: CDR1 LNHDA, CDR2 SQIVND (reference sequence). The CDR3 coding sequence is TGTGCCAGTAGTATTTCATGGACATTTATCTACGAGCAGTACTTC. Translation: CASSISWTFIYEQYF.

This clone appeared a single time. This chain links TRBV28 with TRBJ1-1; D is ambiguous. Germline V gene lookup returns CDR1 MDHEN and CDR2 SYDVKM. The CDR3 contains 15 residues. V lost 6 bases to trimming and J lost 0 bases, with 14 bases between them. The CDR3 sequence: CASSQRRNMNTEAFF. The DNA for the CDR3 is TGTGCCAGCAGCCAGAGGCGGAACATGAACACTGAAGCTTTCTTT.

The V and J genes are TRBV13 and TRBJ2-2; 7 positions agree with TRBD1. Germline V gives CDR1 PRHDT, CDR2 FYEKMQ (reference sequence). Trimming cost V 3 bases and J 2 bases; bases outside gene matches: 12. This CDR3 contains 18 residues. CDR3 nucleotide sequence: TGTGCCAGCAGCTTTACGGCAGGGGGTACTCCAAACACCGGGGAGCTGTTTTTT. Amino acid sequence: CASSFTAGGTPNTGELFF.

The rearrangement links TRBV10-1 to TRBJ2-7, with D possibly TRBD1 on 6 matching bases. Germline CDR1 is WNHNN and CDR2 is SYGVQD (reference sequence). The CDR3 spans 16 residues. V lost 1 base and J 2 bases, leaving 15 bases between the germline ends. As DNA, the CDR3 is TGCGCCAGCAGTGAGTTAGGACAGCTGGTTACCTACGAGCAGTACTTC. Translating gives CASSELGQLVTYEQYF.

The table lists this clone with a few counts. This chain uses TRBV5-8 with TRBJ1-2, with D possibly TRBD1 on 6 matching bases. This CDR3 comprises 15 residues. Between the trimmed V and J ends, which lost 0 bases and 4 bases, there was a span of 13 bases. In germline, CDR1 is SGHTS, CDR2 YDEGEE. CDR3 DNA: TGTGCCAGCAGCTTGGGGCGACAGGTCCTCTATGGCTACACCTTC. Its translation: CASSLGRQVLYGYTF.

V and J are TRBV3-1 (or the pseudogene TRBV3-2) and TRBJ2-5; 9 bases align to TRBD2. Germline V gene sequence: CDR1 LGHDT, CDR2 YNNKEL (reference sequence). The CDR3 covers 16 residues. The junction had 10 bases not matched to a gene; V was cut back by 1 base and J by 7 bases. The CDR3: CASSQGSGGPAGTQYF. The CDR3 DNA follows: TGTGCCAGCAGCCAAGGCAGCGGGGGGCCGGCAGGGACCCAGTACTTC.

The rearrangement uses TRBV27 and TRBJ1-6, with D tentatively TRBD1 (5 bases). There are 16 residues in the CDR3. Germline lookup yields CDR1 MNHEY and CDR2 SMNVEV (reference sequence). The V end lost 9 bases, the J end lost 6 bases, and 21 bases lay between the germline ends. The CDR3 region is CASRGGGGWRNSPLHF. The DNA of the CDR3 is TGTGCCAGTCGGGGCGGGGGGGGATGGCGTAATTCACCCCTCCACTTT.

CDR3 coding DNA: TGTGCCAGCGCTCCTACCGGGATAAACACCGGGGAGCTGTTTTTT. Its protein product is CASAPTGINTGELFF. V is TRBV6-5 and J is TRBJ2-2; D might be TRBD2 (5 bases). Germline V gene data show CDR1 as MNHEY and CDR2 as SVGAGI. V shed 8 bases and J shed 2 bases, with 15 bases lying between them. The length of the CDR3 is 15 residues.

The rearrangement joins TRBV27 to TRBJ2-7; TRBD1 aligns across 11 bases. Germline V gene sequence: CDR1 MNHEY, CDR2 SMNVEV (reference sequence). J lost 2 bases, V lost 6 bases, and 6 bases had no gene match. This CDR3 spans 15 amino acids. The CDR3 DNA reads as TGTGCCAGCAGCTTTGGGGACAGGGGGACCTACGAGCAGTACTTC. Its protein is CASSFGDRGTYEQYF.

The chain employs TRBV6-5 and TRBJ2-5, with 12 bases that match TRBD2. Unmatched junction bases numbered 7, after V lost 4 bases and J lost 4 bases. The V gene's germline CDR1 is MNHEY and CDR2 SVGAGI. The CDR3 has 16 residues. CDR3 coding DNA: TGTGCCAGCAGTTTCCTTCCGACTAGCGGGGGAGAGACCCAGTACTTC. Encoded protein: CASSFLPTSGGETQYF.